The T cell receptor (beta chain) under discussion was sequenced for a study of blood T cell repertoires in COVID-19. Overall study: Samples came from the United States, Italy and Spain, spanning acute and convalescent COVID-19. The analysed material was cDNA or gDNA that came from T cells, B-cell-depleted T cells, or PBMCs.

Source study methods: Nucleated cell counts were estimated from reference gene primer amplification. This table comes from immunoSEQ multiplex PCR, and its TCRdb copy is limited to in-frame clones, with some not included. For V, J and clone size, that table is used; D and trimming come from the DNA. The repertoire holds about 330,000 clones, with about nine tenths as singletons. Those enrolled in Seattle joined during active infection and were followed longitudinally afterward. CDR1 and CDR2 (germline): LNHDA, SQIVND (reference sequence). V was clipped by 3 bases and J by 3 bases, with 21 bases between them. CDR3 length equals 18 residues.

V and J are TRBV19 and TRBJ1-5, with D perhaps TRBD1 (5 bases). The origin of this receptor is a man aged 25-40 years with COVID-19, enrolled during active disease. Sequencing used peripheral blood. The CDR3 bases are TGTGCCAGTAGTATGGGACCCGGACGGGGGAGAAACAATCAGCCCCAGCATTTT. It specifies CASSMGPGRGRNNQPQHF.